This is a list of T cell receptor beta chains from one sample in a study of T cell responses to AZD1222 COVID-19 vaccine. Assay used: immunoSEQ multiplex PCR; TCRdb lists only in-frame clones, some missing. The profile shows around 100,000 clones, roughly 90% of them singletons. Specimen: peripheral blood, collected on day 0 of AZD1222 vaccination. The receptors here all came from an adult in good health. Both conserved end residues are trimmed from each CDR3. Fields, in order: V gene, CDR3 protein.

TRBV30	AWMGAPPYEQY
TRBV27	ASSFLTKTRNTGELF
TRBV7-9	ATVVSGNTIY
TRBV29-1	SVGGLNTGELF
TRBV2	ASSRDSNTDTQY
TRBV6-4	ASSDRESSYNEQF
TRBV19	ASSPGGTEAF
TRBV28	ASSAPGETYEQY
TRBV7-6	ASSSIAGLQETQY
TRBV6-5	ASSYSTPNTEAF
TRBV5-1	ASSRWEGWGETQY
TRBV7-2	ASSLRGGASTDTQY
TRBV6-2/TRBV6-3	ASSYGTGFYEQY
TRBV28	ASYTGLNEQF
TRBV4-3	ASSQDLLEYYNEQF
TRBV12-3/TRBV12-4	ASRPGPREAF
TRBV4-1	ASSPVGRSGNTIY
TRBV10-3	AIRRDRGSGNTIY
TRBV7-3	ASSPRGSTDTQY
TRBV24-1	ATSDYKGGGNEQF
TRBV28	ASSPPPSGNTIY
TRBV6-2/TRBV6-3	ASSSPRREILDEQY
TRBV7-9	ASSLAASGSEETQY
TRBV19	ASSASGTGLMDLH
TRBV15	ATSRDLAAWQETQY
TRBV12-3/TRBV12-4	ASSFRSGNTIY
TRBV5-6	ASSLTDNEQF
TRBV28	ASNQDRGWVNEQF
TRBV20-1	SASRPFPVPSGSGDTQY
TRBV5-4	ASSSKGQQGGPSTDTQY
TRBV7-3	ASSLQGAENTEAF
TRBV27	ASSEKRTGGTGELF
TRBV6-2/TRBV6-3	ASSLAGDTQY
TRBV11-3	ASSSPSSGMSTYEQY
TRBV12-3/TRBV12-4	ASSLAPDTQY
TRBV5-1	ASSAPGTGGNEQF
TRBV13	ASAGPPIETQY
TRBV6-1	ASSGGTSGRGDTQY
TRBV10-3	AISSGTGGSIGNQPQH
TRBV27	ASRIQRGTDTTYEQY
TRBV24-1	ATSYRAERYEQY
TRBV19	ATQGLAGVDGKNIQY
TRBV7-2	ASSQVYTEAF
TRBV11-3	ASSFRGRISRVSLGDEQF
TRBV7-2	ASSFGGASEKLF
TRBV7-3	ASSSLAGGGNEQF
TRBV5-4	ASSLEGAGTEAF
TRBV19	ASSIALSNIQPQH
TRBV29-1	SVEMGGGYEQY
TRBV12-5	ASGLSTITGTGIGPASGNTIY
TRBV9	ASSAQGPTSTEAF
TRBV27	ASSRRVGGKSSYNEQF
TRBV6-5	ASSYFDGYT
TRBV15	ATSRSRTSSNTGELF